The present T cell receptor beta chain was sequenced within a study of OX40 agonist ivuxolimab in advanced cancers. Background on the study: Ivuxolimab was administered intravenously to patients at 0.01 to 10 mg/kg every 2 weeks. Participants averaged about 60 years of age (range 23 to 79) and were around 83% male. Study findings and constraints: The CD4+ and CD8+ T cells in the blood had expanded clonally by week 6 at 0.1 to 3.0 mg/kg. In CD8+ T cells, expanded clones were on average more numerous than in CD4+.

The assay was immunoSEQ multiplex PCR, and TCRdb's table has in-frame clones only and misses some. Here the sample spans about 79,000 clones, roughly four fifths being singletons. On this clone itself: Its antigen is not known.

This TCR was sampled from an adult with an advanced solid tumor such as melanoma, head and neck, liver or kidney cancer. Sequences were derived from CD4+ or CD8+ T cells sorted from blood, sampled in a trial of the OX40 agonist ivuxolimab.

As DNA, the CDR3 is TGTGCCAGCAGCTCCCGAACGCGACAGTGGACCGGGGGCGAGCAGTACTTC. This sequence encodes CASSSRTRQWTGGEQYF. This chain uses TRBV7-9 with TRBJ2-7, with D perhaps matching TRBD2 (6 bases). The CDR3 length is 17 residues. The V gene's germline CDR1 is SEHNR and CDR2 FQNEAQ (reference sequence). V gave up 4 bases and J gave up 6 bases, with 25 bases separating them.